This TCR beta chain derives from a study of beta chain features in type 1 diabetes. This clone has just a few counts. The whole isolated RNA underwent reverse transcription, so sequencing captured expressed TCRB transcripts. Using immunoSEQ multiplex PCR, the repertoire was profiled, and TCRdb retains in-frame clones only, with some absent. The table records about 130,000 clones, about 8.7% of them present only once. The ends lost 0 bases at V and 10 bases at J; junction bases unmatched: 5. Germline CDR1 reads SNHLY; CDR2 reads FYNNEI. CDR3 length: 15 amino acids. The source is a man between 18 and 35 years old in good health. The chain has TRBV2 and TRBJ1-6, with 8 bases that match TRBD1. Sequenced material: central memory CD4+ T cells from blood. This CDR3 is CASSEAMQGASPLHF. The CDR3 DNA reads as TGTGCCAGCAGTGAAGCAATGCAGGGGGCCTCACCCCTCCACTTT. The complete variable domain, with remaining parts taken from reference TRBV2 and TRBJ1-6, reads EPEVTQTPSHQVTQMGQEVILRCVPISNHLYFYWYRQILGQKVEFLVSFYNNEISEKSEIFDDQFSVERPDGSNFTLKIRSTKLEDSAMYFCASSEAMQGASPLHFGNGTRLTVT.